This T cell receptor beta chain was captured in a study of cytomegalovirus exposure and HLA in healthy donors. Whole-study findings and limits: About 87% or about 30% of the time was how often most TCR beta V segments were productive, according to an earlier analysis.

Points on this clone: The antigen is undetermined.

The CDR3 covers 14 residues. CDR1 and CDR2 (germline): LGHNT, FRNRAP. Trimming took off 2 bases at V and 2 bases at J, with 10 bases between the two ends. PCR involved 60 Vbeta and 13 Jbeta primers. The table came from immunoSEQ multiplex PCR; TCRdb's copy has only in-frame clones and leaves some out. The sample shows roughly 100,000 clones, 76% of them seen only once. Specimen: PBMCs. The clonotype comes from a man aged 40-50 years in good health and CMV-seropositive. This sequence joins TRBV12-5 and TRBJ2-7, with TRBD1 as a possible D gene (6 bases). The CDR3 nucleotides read TGTGCTAGTGGTTTGATGCAGGGGACCTACGAGCAGTACTTC. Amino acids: CASGLMQGTYEQYF.